This record covers a single T cell receptor (beta chain). This entry belongs to a study of Graves' ophthalmopathy and Graves' hyperthyroidism. The CDR3 contains 17 residues. Trimming pared 5 bases from V and 2 bases from J, leaving 16 bases between. From germline, CDR1 is SGHTA and CDR2 FQGNSA. Amplification from RNA transcripts yielded the TCR beta CDR3 regions. Second-round multiplex PCR came after a first-round RT-PCR that employed HTBI primers. TCRdb processed the multiplex PCR reads anew with MiXCR; each CDR3 protein has one entry. The table includes approximately 1.2 million distinct CDR3 sequences, about 40% detected once.

The chain joins TRBV7-2 to TRBJ2-6, with D possibly matching TRBD2 (6 bases). Material: peripheral blood or thyroid tissue (not recorded which). The TCR sequence derives from an adult man with Graves' hyperthyroidism. In nucleotides, the CDR3 is TGTGCCAGCAGCCCGGGGAGGAGTAGCACTGGGGCCAACGTCCTGACTTTC. Protein: CASSPGRSSTGANVLTF.